The rows below give T cell receptor beta chains drawn from one sample of a study of blood T cell repertoires in COVID-19. Method: immunoSEQ multiplex PCR; TCRdb's copy keeps in-frame clones and lacks some. The table shows some 180,000 clones, with approximately 83% occurring only once. The sample consisted of peripheral blood. These receptors were obtained from a woman at least 80 years old with acute or convalescent COVID-19. CDR3s include the opening cysteine and the closing phenylalanine or tryptophan. Fields, in order: D gene, V gene, J gene, clone size, CDR3 DNA, CDR3 protein. The D gene is left open where the match is weak. Not every row has a clone size; where given, it reads once, few, many or a size class.

TRBD1	TRBV19	TRBJ1-5	.	TGTGCCAGTAGAGACAGGGGCAGGGATAGCAATCAGCCCCAGCATTTT	CASRDRGRDSNQPQHF
TRBD2	TRBV5-4	TRBJ2-5	.	TGTGCCAGCAGCTCGGGACTAGCGGGTATAACCATCCAAGAGACCCAGTACTTC	CASSSGLAGITIQETQYF
.	TRBV29-1	TRBJ2-1	few	TGCAGCGTTGAACTTCAGGGCAATGAGCAGTTCTTC	CSVELQGNEQFF
TRBD2	TRBV5-1	TRBJ2-5	.	TGCGCCAGCAGCTCGCCCTTTGGGAGCGGGAGGGCCTTAGAGACCCAGTACTTC	CASSSPFGSGRALETQYF
.	TRBV19	TRBJ2-4	once	TGTGCCAGTAGTATAGGGGGGGAGAACATTCAGTACTTC	CASSIGGENIQYF
.	TRBV6-6	TRBJ1-1	.	TGTGCCAGCAGTTACTCCGCAGGGGTTTGGAACACTGAAGCTTTCTTT	CASSYSAGVWNTEAFF
TRBD2	TRBV7-3	TRBJ2-2	.	TGTGCCAGCAGATTGAATAGCGGGGGCAACACCGGGGAGCTGTTTTTT	CASRLNSGGNTGELFF
TRBD1	TRBV5-6	TRBJ2-2	.	TGTGCCAGCAGCGAAACGACAGGGCGCGGCACCGGGGAGCTGTTTTTT	CASSETTGRGTGELFF
TRBD1	TRBV19	TRBJ1-2	.	TGTGCCAGTAGTACCCCACGGGAAGGGGGCCGTAAAGGGTACACCTTC	CASSTPREGGRKGYTF
.	TRBV7-2	TRBJ1-2	.	TGTGCCAGCAGCTTAAGGACAGCCTATGGCTACACCTTC	CASSLRTAYGYTF
.	TRBV5-4	TRBJ1-4	.	TGTGCCAGCAGCTATTTGAACGGAAAACTGTTTTTT	CASSYLNGKLFF
.	TRBV11-2	TRBJ1-4	once	TGTGCCAGCAGCTTGGAGCCTGCAACTAATGAAAAACTGTTTTTT	CASSLEPATNEKLFF
TRBD1	TRBV6-5	TRBJ2-2	.	TGTGCCAGCACCCGGGACAGGAACACCGGGGAGCTGTTTTTT	CASTRDRNTGELFF
.	TRBV7-7	TRBJ2-5	.	TGTGCCAGCAGCCGCCAGACTGGAGAGCAAGAGACCCAGTACTTC	CASSRQTGEQETQYF
TRBD1	TRBV7-8	TRBJ2-4	.	TGTGCCAGCACCCGGGACAGGGTTGCCAAAAACATTCAGTACTTC	CASTRDRVAKNIQYF
.	TRBV9	TRBJ2-1	.	TGTGCCAGCAGCGTAACAGCCTATGAGCAGTTCTTC	CASSVTAYEQFF
TRBD1	TRBV29-1	TRBJ2-2	once	TGCAGCGTCGGAGACAGGGCGTCGGTCGGGGAGCTGTTTTTT	CSVGDRASVGELFF
.	TRBV3-1/TRBV3-2	TRBJ1-6	few	TGTGCCAGCAGCCAAGGGGCAAACTCTTATTCACCCCTCCACTTT	CASSQGANSYSPLHF
TRBD2	TRBV30	TRBJ2-2	.	TGTGCCTGGAGTCTCAGCGGGGGGGCGTCCGGGGAGCTGTTTTTT	CAWSLSGGASGELFF
TRBD2	TRBV5-1	TRBJ2-3	.	TGCGCCAGCAGCTTTGACATCCGCGGGGGGGGCACAGATACGCAGTATTTT	CASSFDIRGGGTDTQYF
.	TRBV5-1	TRBJ1-4	once	TGCGCCAGCAGCTTAAATCCGGGACAAGTTAATGAAAAACTGTTTTTT	CASSLNPGQVNEKLFF
.	TRBV9	TRBJ1-1	.	TGTGCCAGCAGCGTAGTGACAGTGAACACTGAAGCTTTCTTT	CASSVVTVNTEAFF
TRBD1	TRBV2	TRBJ2-7	.	TGTGCCAGCAAGTATGACCCGGGACAGACCTACGAGCAGTACTTC	CASKYDPGQTYEQYF
.	TRBV7-2	TRBJ2-2	.	TGTGCCAGCACCCCTCTAGGGGGGGTAAGATATCGCACCGGGGAGCTGTTTTTT	CASTPLGGVRYRTGELFF
TRBD1	TRBV9	TRBJ2-1	.	TGTGCCAGCAGTGCACAGGGGGCGGTCTACAATGAGCAGTTCTTC	CASSAQGAVYNEQFF
.	TRBV9	TRBJ2-1	.	TGTGCCAGCAGCGTAACACGGAGTCCCAATGAGCAGTTCTTC	CASSVTRSPNEQFF
TRBD1	TRBV2	TRBJ1-4	.	TGTGCCAGCAGTCGGGACAGGGAAAAACTGTTTTTT	CASSRDREKLFF
.	TRBV27	TRBJ2-1	.	TGTGCCAGCAGCCCGCGGGCTATAATCTACAATGAGCAGTTCTTC	CASSPRAIIYNEQFF
TRBD1	TRBV5-6	TRBJ2-7	.	TGTGCCAGCAGCTCCTCCGGGACAGACCTATACGAGCAGTACTTC	CASSSSGTDLYEQYF
TRBD1	TRBV18	TRBJ1-5	.	TGTGCCAGCTCACCGGGGACAGGGTTAATCCAGCCCCAGCATTTT	CASSPGTGLIQPQHF
TRBD2	TRBV7-9	TRBJ2-7	.	TGTGCCAGCCCACTCCGGAAGGTTAGCGGGAAACATCACGAGCAGTACTTC	CASPLRKVSGKHHEQYF
TRBD1	TRBV19	TRBJ1-1	.	TGTGCCAGTACCCGGACAGGGGGAATTAACACTGAAGCTTTCTTT	CASTRTGGINTEAFF
TRBD2	TRBV7-3	TRBJ2-7	.	TGTGCCAGCAGCGCCAGCGGGGGGGCTGCGGCCTACGAGCAGTACTTC	CASSASGGAAAYEQYF